These 5 T cell receptor beta chains came from one sample sequenced in a study of blood T cells in healthy people across ages. Primers used in a second PCR of roughly 6 to 11 cycles were a sample-barcoded 5' primer and a J-beta primer mix. A single record per CDR3 protein comes from TCRdb applying MiXCR to the 5' RACE reads. This sample has hundreds of thousands of distinct CDR3 sequences, with approximately 60% found just once. Sample: blood. The receptors originated from a man aged 35 to 55 in good health.

This clonotype was picked up a small number of times. The chain is built from TRBV18 and TRBJ2-7; the D is unclear. V lost 3 bases and J 3 bases, leaving 9 bases between the germline ends. The CDR3 runs to 13 residues. Per germline, CDR1 KGHSH and CDR2 LQKENI. CDR3 nucleotides: TGTGCCAGCTCACCTGACGATTTCTACGAGCAGTACTTC. Translating it yields CASSPDDFYEQYF.

The J gene is TRBJ2-7, the V gene TRBV6-1; D may be TRBD1 (6 bases). The ends were cut back, 6 bases at V and 5 bases at J, with 20 bases in the middle. Per germline, CDR1 MNHNS and CDR2 SASEGT. There are 15 residues in the CDR3. CDR3 sequence reads: CASRRSGAASNEQYF. The DNA for the CDR3 is TGTGCCAGCAGGCGCTCAGGGGCTGCTTCTAACGAGCAGTACTTC.

The gene calls are TRBV24-1 and TRBJ1-2, with 7 nucleotides matching TRBD1. The length of the CDR3 is 18 residues. Per the germline V gene, CDR1 is KGHDR and CDR2 is SFDVKD. With V trimmed by 6 bases and J by 3 bases, 18 bases remained unmatched. CDR3 residues: CATSTHGGRGVLDYGYTF. Here the CDR3 DNA reads TGTGCCACCAGTACCCATGGGGGCAGGGGGGTTTTGGACTATGGCTACACCTTC.

V gene TRBV9 combines with J gene TRBJ1-1; a possible D gene is TRBD1 (5 bases). This CDR3 has 16 residues. Germline values: CDR1 SGDLS, CDR2 YYNGEE. The germline V and J ends were trimmed by 0 bases and 1 base, with 13 bases remaining between them. The CDR3 region has the DNA TGTGCCAGCAGCGTAGGTGGGCCAGGGCGGAACACTGAAGCTTTCTTT. Translating gives CASSVGGPGRNTEAFF.

The CDR3, as DNA: TGTGCCAGCAGTCCCTCCAGGGCCAACTACAATGAGCAGTTCTTC. Encoded protein: CASSPSRANYNEQFF. The chain employs TRBV12-3 or TRBV12-4 and TRBJ2-1; D possibly corresponds to TRBD1 (5 bases). Trimming took off 5 bases at V and 3 bases at J, with 14 bases between the two ends. The CDR3 runs 15 residues.